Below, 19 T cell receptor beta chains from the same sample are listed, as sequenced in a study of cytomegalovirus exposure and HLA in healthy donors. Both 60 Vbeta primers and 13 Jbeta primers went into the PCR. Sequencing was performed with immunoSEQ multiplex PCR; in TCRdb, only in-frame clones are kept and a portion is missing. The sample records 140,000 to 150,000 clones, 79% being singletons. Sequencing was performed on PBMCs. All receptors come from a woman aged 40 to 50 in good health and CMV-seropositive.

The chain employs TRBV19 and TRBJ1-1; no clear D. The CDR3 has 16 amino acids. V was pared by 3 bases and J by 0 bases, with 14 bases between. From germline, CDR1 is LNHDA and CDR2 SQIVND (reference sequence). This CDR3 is CASSITRVNVNTEAFF. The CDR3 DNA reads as TGTGCCAGTAGTATCACCCGGGTAAATGTGAACACTGAAGCTTTCTTT.

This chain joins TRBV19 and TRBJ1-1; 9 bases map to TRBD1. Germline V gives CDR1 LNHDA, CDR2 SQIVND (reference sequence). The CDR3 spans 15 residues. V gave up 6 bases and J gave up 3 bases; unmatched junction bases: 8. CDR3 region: CASSNTGGYYTEAFF. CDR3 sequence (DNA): TGTGCCAGTAGCAATACAGGGGGCTACTACACTGAAGCTTTCTTT.

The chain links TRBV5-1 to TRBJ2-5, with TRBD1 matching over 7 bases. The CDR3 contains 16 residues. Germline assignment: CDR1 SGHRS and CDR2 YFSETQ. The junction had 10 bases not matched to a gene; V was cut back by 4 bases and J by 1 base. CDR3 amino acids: CASSTGAGTVQETQYF. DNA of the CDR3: TGCGCCAGCAGCACCGGCGCCGGGACAGTCCAAGAGACCCAGTACTTC.

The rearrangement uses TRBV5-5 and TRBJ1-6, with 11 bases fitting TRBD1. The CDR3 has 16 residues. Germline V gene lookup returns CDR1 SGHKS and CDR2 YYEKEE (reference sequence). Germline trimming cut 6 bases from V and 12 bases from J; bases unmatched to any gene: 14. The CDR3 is CASIPYAGTGGLPLHF. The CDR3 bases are TGTGCCAGCATCCCCTACGCCGGGACAGGGGGTTTACCCCTCCACTTT.

Here the CDR3 reads CASSFRRGLPWGSYNEQFF. CDR3 DNA: TGTGCCAGCAGCTTCCGGCGGGGGTTACCGTGGGGTTCCTACAATGAGCAGTTCTTC. V and J are TRBV5-6 and TRBJ2-1, with 7 bases matching TRBD2. The CDR3 contains 19 residues. Germline values: CDR1 SGHDT, CDR2 YYEEEE. Losses at the gene ends were 2 bases for V and 1 base for J; bases not matched to a gene: 15.

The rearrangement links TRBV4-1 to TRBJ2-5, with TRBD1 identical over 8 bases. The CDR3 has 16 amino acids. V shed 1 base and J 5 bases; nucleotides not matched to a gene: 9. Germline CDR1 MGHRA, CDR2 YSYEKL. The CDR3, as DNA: TGCGCCAGCAGCCAAGTCGGGGCAGGGGGCTTCGAGACCCAGTACTTC. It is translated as CASSQVGAGGFETQYF.

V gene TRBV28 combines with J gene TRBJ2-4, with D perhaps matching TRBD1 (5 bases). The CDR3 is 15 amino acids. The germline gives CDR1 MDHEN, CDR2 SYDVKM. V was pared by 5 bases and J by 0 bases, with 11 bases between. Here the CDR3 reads CASSGAELAKNIQYF. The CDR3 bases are TGTGCCAGCAGTGGGGCAGAACTAGCCAAAAACATTCAGTACTTC.

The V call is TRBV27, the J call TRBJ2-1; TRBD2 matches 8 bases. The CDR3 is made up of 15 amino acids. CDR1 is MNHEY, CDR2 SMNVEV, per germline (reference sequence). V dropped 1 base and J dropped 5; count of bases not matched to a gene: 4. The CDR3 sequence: CASSLWAGGNNEQFF. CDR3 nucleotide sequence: TGTGCCAGCAGTTTATGGGCGGGGGGTAACAATGAGCAGTTCTTC.

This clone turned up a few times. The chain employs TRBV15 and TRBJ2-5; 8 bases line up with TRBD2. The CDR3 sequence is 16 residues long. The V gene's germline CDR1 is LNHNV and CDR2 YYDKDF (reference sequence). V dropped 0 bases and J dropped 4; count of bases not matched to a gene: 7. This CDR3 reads CATSRDLRGAAETQYF. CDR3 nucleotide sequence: TGTGCCACCAGCAGAGATCTGCGGGGGGCCGCAGAGACCCAGTACTTC.

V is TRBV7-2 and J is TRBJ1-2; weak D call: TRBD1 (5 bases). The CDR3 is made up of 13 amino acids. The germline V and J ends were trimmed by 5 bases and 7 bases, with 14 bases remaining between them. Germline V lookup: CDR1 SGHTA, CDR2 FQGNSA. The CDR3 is CASSPPGGRGYTF. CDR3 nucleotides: TGTGCCAGCAGCCCTCCGGGGGGACGTGGCTACACCTTC.

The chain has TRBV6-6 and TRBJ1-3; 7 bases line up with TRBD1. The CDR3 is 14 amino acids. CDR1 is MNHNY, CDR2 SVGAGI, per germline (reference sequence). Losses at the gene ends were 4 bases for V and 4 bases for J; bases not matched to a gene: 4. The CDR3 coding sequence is TGTGCCAGCAGTTTAAGGGGGCAAGGAAACACCATATATTTT. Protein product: CASSLRGQGNTIYF.

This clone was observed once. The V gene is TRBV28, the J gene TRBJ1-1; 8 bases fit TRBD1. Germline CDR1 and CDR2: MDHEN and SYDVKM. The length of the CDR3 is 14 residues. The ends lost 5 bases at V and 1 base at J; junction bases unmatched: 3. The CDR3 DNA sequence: TGTGCCAGCAGTGTGGACAGGGCGAACACTGAAGCTTTCTTT. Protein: CASSVDRANTEAFF.

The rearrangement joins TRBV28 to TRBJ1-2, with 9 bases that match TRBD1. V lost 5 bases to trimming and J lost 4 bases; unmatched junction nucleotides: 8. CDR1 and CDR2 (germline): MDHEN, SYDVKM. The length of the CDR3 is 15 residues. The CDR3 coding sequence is TGTGCCAGCAGTCTGACAGGGGGGCTCCTCTATGGCTACACCTTC. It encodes CASSLTGGLLYGYTF.

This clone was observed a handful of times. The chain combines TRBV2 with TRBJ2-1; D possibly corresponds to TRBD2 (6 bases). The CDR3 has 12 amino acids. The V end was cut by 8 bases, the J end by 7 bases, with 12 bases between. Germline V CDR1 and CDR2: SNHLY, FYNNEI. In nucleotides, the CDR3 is TGTGCCAGCGGGGGGACCGCGAATGAGCAGTTCTTC. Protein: CASGGTANEQFF.

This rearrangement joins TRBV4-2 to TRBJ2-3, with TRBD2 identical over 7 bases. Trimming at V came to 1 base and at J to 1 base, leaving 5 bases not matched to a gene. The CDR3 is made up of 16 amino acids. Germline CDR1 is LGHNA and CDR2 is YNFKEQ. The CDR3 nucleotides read TGTGCCAGCAGCCAAGTAAGCCTAGCGGGCACAGATACGCAGTATTTT. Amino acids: CASSQVSLAGTDTQYF.

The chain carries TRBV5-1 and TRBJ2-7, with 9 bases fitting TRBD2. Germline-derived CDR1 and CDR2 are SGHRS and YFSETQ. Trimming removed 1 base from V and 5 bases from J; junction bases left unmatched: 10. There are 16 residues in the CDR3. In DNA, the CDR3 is TGCGCCAGCAGCTTGATGCGGGGGGGTTCCTGGGACGAGCAGTACTTC. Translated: CASSLMRGGSWDEQYF.

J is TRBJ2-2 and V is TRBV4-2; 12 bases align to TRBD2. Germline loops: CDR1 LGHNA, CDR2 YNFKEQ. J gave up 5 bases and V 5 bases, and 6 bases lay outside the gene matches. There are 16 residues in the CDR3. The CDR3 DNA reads TGTGCCAGCAGCGTGCAGACTAGCGGGGGAACCGGGGAGCTGTTTTTT. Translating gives CASSVQTSGGTGELFF.

The CDR3 is CASSPGQVSSYEQYF. The CDR3 DNA reads TGTGCCAGCAGCCCGGGACAGGTGAGCTCCTACGAGCAGTACTTC. The chain has TRBV9 and TRBJ2-7; TRBD1 matches 8 bases. Unmatched junction bases numbered 6, after V lost 4 bases and J lost 0 bases. Germline CDR1 SGDLS, CDR2 YYNGEE. This CDR3 contains 15 residues.

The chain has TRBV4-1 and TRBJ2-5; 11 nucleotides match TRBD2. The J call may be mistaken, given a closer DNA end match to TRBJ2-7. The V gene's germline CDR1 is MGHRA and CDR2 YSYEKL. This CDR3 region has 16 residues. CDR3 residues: CASSQGVSGGAYEQYF. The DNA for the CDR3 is TGCGCCAGCAGCCAAGGGGTTAGCGGGGGGGCCTACGAGCAGTACTTC.